The 2 T cell receptor delta chains below all came from one sample that was sequenced in a study of gammadelta T cells in human blood. TCRdb re-called clones from the RT-PCR reads using CATT. The profile covers about 550 delta-chain clones, with around 33% appearing a single time and under 35% taken by the ten largest. The sequencing input was Vgamma9Vdelta2 gamma-delta T cells from adult blood. These receptors were taken from a human donor.

This clone is labeled as large. Different DNA sequences within this sample yield the same CDR3. V usage is TRDV2 and J usage is TRDJ1; tentatively, D is TRDD3 (7 bases). The length of the CDR3 is 20 residues. The V end was cut by 3 bases, the J end by 1 base, with 29 bases between. Germline CDR1 and CDR2: GEAIGNYY and EKD. CDR3 protein: CACDGVSYGLVGDVTDKLIF. DNA of the CDR3: TGTGCCTGTGACGGTGTGTCCTACGGGTTGGTGGGGGACGTCACCGATAAACTCATCTTT.

With respect to this clone: A far larger clone is only one base removed, so a read error is likely. V and J are TRDV2 and TRDJ3, with 11 bases aligning to TRDD3. After removal of 3 bases from V and 4 bases from J, the junction contained 7 bases not matched to a gene. CDR1 is GEAIGNYY, CDR2 EKD, per germline. The CDR3 covers 18 residues. The CDR3 sequence is CACDAVMGDTWDTRQMFF. The CDR3 DNA reads TGTGCCTGTGACGCCGTGATGGGGGATACGTGGGACACCCGACAGATGTTTTTC.